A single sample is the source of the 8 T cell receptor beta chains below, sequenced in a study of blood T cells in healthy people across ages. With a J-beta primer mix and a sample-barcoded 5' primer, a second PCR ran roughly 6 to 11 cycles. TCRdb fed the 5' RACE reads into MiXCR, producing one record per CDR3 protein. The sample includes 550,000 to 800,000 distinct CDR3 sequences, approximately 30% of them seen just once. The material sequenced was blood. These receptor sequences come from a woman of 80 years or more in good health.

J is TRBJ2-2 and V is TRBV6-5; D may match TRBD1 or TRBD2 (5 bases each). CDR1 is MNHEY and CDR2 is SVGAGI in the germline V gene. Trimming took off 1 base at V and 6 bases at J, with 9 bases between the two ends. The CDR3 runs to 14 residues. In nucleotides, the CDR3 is TGTGCCAGCAGTTACTTGGGACCTTCCGGGGAGCTGTTTTTT. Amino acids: CASSYLGPSGELFF.

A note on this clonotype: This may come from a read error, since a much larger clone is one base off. The DNA of the CDR3 is TGTGCCAGCAGTGAAGCGCCCTCCTACAATGAGCAGTACTTC. It yields the protein CASSEAPSYNEQYF. J is TRBJ2-1 and V is TRBV2; no definite D call. TRBJ2-7 explains the end of the DNA better; the J call may be wrong. The CDR3 extends over 14 amino acids. In germline, CDR1 is SNHLY, CDR2 FYNNEI.

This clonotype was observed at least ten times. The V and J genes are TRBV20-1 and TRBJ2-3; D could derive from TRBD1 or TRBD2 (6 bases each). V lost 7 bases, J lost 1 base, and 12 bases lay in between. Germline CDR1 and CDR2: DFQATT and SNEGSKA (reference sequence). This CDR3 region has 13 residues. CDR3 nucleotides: TGCAGTGTTCAGGGGACTGGCACAGATACGCAGTATTTT. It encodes CSVQGTGTDTQYF.

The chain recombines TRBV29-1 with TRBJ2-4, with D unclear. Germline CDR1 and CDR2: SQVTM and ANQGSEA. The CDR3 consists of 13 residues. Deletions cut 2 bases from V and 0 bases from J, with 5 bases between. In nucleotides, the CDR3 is TGCAGCGTTGAATGGGGAGCCAAAAACATTCAGTACTTC. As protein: CSVEWGAKNIQYF.

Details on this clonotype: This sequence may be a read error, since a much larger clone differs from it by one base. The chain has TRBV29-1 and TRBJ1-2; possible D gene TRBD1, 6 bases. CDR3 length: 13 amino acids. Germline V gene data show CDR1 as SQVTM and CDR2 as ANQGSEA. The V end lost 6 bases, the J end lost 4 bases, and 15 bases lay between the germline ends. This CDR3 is CSVVDSPSYGYTF. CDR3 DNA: TGCAGCGTGGTGGACAGTCCTAGCTATGGCTACACCTTC.

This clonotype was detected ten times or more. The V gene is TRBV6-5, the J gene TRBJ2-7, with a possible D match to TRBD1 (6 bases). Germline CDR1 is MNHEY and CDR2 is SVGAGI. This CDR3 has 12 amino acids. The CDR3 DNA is TGTGCTACTGGACAGTTATTCTACGAGCAGTACTTC. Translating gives CATGQLFYEQYF.

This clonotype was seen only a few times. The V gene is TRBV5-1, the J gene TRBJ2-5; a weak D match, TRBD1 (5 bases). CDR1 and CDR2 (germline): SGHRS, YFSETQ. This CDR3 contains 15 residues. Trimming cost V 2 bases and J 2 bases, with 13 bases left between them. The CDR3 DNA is TGCGCCAGCAGCTTCGGCAGGGCGCTACAAGAGACCCAGTACTTC. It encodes CASSFGRALQETQYF. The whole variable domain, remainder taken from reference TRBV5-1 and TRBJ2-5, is KAGVTQTPRYLIKTRGQQVTLSCSPISGHRSVSWYQQTPGQGLQFLFEYFSETQRNKGNFPGRFSGRQFSNSRSEMNVSTLELGDSALYLCASSFGRALQETQYFGPGTRLLVL.

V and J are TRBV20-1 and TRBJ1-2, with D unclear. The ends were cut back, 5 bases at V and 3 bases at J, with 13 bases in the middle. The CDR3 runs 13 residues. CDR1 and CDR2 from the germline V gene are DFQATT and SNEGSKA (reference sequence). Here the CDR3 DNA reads TGCAGTGCTCTAGAGGTGTCAGACTATGGCTACACCTTC. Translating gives CSALEVSDYGYTF.